This TCR beta chain is from a study of cytomegalovirus exposure and HLA in healthy donors. Germline V gene lookup returns CDR1 MNHEY and CDR2 SVGAGI. The CDR3 loop spans 13 amino acids. Trimming at V came to 7 bases and at J to 4 bases, leaving 5 bases not matched to a gene. The PCR had 60 Vbeta and 13 Jbeta primers. Some clones are missing from TCRdb's copy, which holds only in-frame ones; the method was immunoSEQ multiplex PCR. The sample records about 140,000 clones, 75% to 85% being singletons. About this clone itself: Its target is unknown.

Study observations and caveats: Clonal expansion was found to be greater in HLA-associated TCR beta chains than in equally common others in a later analysis.

Sequencing was performed on PBMCs. This chain joins TRBV6-5 and TRBJ2-3, with 7 bases identical to TRBD1. The clonotype originates from a male donor in good health and CMV-seronegative. In nucleotides, the CDR3 is TGTGCCAGCAACGACAGGGAAGCAGATACGCAGTATTTT. Protein product: CASNDREADTQYF.